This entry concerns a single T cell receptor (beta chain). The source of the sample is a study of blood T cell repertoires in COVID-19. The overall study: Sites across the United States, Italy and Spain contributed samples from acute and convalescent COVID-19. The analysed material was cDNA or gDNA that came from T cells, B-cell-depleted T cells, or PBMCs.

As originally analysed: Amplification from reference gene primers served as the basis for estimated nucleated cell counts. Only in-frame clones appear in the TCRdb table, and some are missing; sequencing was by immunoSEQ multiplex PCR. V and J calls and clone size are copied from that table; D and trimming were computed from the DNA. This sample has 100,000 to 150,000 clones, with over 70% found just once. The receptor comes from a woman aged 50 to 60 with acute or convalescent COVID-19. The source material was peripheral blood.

The CDR3 reads CARNLIHKCSGYTF. The CDR3 DNA reads TGTGCCAGAAACTTAATCCACAAGTGTTCGGGCTACACCTTC. V is TRBV7-5 and J is TRBJ1-2; the listed D gene, TRBD1, was not tested against the DNA. TRBV7-5 is deemed a pseudogene. The CDR3 contains 14 residues.